Listed here is a single TCR beta chain. Its target antigen remains unknown. Qualities for individual bases were not recorded, and no much larger clone is one base off. The sample belongs to a study of blood T cell repertoires in COVID-19 (dated by TCRdb to 2020 to 2022). Notes on the research overall: Samples from collaborators originated in the United States, Italy and Spain and spanned both the acute and convalescent phases of COVID-19. The material from the prospective study consisted of cDNA or gDNA derived from T cells, B-cell-depleted T cells, or PBMCs. Subjects who had been exposed to COVID-19, were actively infected with it, or had recovered from it provided the deeply sampled blood TCRbeta repertoires that made up the dataset. The repertoires were made available in a free public database intended to serve as a resource for research on the immune response to SARS-CoV-2. Samples came from the ongoing ImmuneRACE study (first 160 participants) plus 1,254 subjects from 6 global collaborators. Sample metadata almost always included a de-identified subject ID, COVID-19 status, age in years and sex. HLA class I and class II types, where available, came from metadata supplied by the sample provider rather than from assay-based typing.

Paper-wide results and their limitations: Clinical and demographic metadata were provided uncurated, with the amount varying by source and participant.

TCRbeta CDR3 regions were amplified from genomic DNA by means of the immunoSEQ Assay, a bias-controlled multiplex PCR. The original methods were these. Nucleated cell counts per sample were estimated from amplification of reference gene primers within the assay. Sequence reads were collapsed and filtered to measure the absolute abundance of every unique TCRbeta CDR3 rearrangement. For each sample, productive Simpson clonality was calculated as the square root of Simpson's diversity index over productive rearrangements. TCRdb retrieved this table from immuneACCESS and kept in-frame rearrangements only. Not all clones are present; in checked studies, unresolved V genes account for under half, and no reason is known for the remainder. The V and J calls and clone size are taken from that table; D and trimming were inferred from the DNA. This sample is represented by 130,000 to 150,000 clones; around 75% of them were singletons. The top ten hold about 5% of the sample.

One collaborating source in Seattle enrolled patients while the patients were actively infected and followed the patients over time throughout the course of disease. Each collaborating institution followed its own protocols to collect whole blood in K2EDTA tubes. For TCRbeta analysis, collaborators shipped samples in one of three forms: frozen whole blood, isolated PBMCs, or DNA extracted from either of those sample types. For CDR1 and CDR2, the germline V gene (reference sequence) lists LNHDA and SQIVND. The CDR3 starts with the cysteine, ends with the phenylalanine, and has 14 residues. Of all the DNA, just the CDR3 is kept, 42 bases in frame from base 1. V is reduced by 9 bases and J by 8 bases, leaving a spacing of 17 bases between them.

The sequenced material came from peripheral blood. This receptor was obtained from a woman in her 70s with COVID-19, enrolled during active disease. Here the chain combines TRBV19 and TRBJ1-6; TRBD1 is perhaps the D gene, given 6 matching bases. The sequenced DNA is TGTGCCAGCAGCCCAGGGGCAACCCATTCACCCCTCCACTTT. Translated, this is CASSPGATHSPLHF.